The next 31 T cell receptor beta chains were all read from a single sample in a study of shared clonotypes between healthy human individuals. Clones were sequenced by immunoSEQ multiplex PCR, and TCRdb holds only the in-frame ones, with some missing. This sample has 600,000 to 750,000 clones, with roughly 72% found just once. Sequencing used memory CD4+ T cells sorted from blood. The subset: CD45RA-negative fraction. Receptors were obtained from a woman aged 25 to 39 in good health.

The CDR3 coding sequence is TGTGCCAGCAGCCAATCTTGGTCTAGCGGGAGACCCAACAATGAGCAGTTCTTC. This encodes CASSQSWSSGRPNNEQFF. The V and J genes are TRBV14 and TRBJ2-1, with 10 bases matching TRBD2. The CDR3 covers 18 residues. V gave up 2 bases and J gave up 5 bases; unmatched junction bases: 12. Per the germline V gene, CDR1 is SGHDN and CDR2 is FVKESK.

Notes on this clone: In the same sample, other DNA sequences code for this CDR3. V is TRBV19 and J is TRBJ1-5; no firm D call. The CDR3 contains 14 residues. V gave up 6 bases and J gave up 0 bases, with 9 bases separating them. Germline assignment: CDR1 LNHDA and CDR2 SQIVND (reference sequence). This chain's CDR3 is CASSTTASNQPQHF. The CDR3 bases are TGTGCCAGTAGCACGACCGCTAGCAATCAGCCCCAGCATTTT.

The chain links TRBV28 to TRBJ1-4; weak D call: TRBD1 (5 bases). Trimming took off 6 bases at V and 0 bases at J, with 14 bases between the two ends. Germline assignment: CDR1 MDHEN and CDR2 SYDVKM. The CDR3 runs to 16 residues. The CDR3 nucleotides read TGTGCCAGCAGCCCTTTGGGGGGAACAACTAATGAAAAACTGTTTTTT. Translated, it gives CASSPLGGTTNEKLFF.

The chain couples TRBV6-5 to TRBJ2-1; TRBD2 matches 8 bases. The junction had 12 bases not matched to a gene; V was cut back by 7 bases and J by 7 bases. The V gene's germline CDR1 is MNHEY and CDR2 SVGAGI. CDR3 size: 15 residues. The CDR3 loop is CASKQAGDGSNEQFF. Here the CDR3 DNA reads TGTGCCAGCAAACAAGCGGGAGATGGTTCGAATGAGCAGTTCTTC.

The CDR3 DNA follows: TGCGCCAGCAGCTTGGACGTGAACACTGAAGCTTTCTTT. Residues: CASSLDVNTEAFF. The chain carries TRBV5-1 and TRBJ1-1; D ambiguous. CDR3 length: 13 residues. V was pared by 0 bases and J by 0 bases, with 3 bases between. Germline loops: CDR1 SGHRS, CDR2 YFSETQ. The entire variable domain, with the rest obtained from reference TRBV5-1 and TRBJ1-1, is as follows: KAGVTQTPRYLIKTRGQQVTLSCSPISGHRSVSWYQQTPGQGLQFLFEYFSETQRNKGNFPGRFSGRQFSNSRSEMNVSTLELGDSALYLCASSLDVNTEAFFGQGTRLTVV.

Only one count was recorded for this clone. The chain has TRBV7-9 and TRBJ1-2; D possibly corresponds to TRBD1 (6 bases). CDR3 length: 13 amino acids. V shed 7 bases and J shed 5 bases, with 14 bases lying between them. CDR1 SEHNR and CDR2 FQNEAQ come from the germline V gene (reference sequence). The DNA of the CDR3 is TGTGCCAGCAAGGGGGACCTGCTTTATGGCTACACCTTC. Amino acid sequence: CASKGDLLYGYTF.

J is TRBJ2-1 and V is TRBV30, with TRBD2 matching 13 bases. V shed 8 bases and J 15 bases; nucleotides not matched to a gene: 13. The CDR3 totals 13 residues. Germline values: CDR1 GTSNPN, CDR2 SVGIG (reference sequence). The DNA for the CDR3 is TGTGCCCGAAAACTAGCGGGAGGGCCCAGTATGTTCTTC. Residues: CARKLAGGPSMFF.

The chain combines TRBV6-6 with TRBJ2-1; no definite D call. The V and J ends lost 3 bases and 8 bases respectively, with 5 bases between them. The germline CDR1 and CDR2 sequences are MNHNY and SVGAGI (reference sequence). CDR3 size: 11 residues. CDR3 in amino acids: CASSYKHEQFF. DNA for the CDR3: TGTGCCAGCAGTTATAAACATGAGCAGTTCTTC.

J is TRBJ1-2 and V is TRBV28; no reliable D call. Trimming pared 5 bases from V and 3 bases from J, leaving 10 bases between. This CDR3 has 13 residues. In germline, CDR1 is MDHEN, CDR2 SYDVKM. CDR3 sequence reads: CASSLKGYYGYTF. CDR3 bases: TGTGCCAGCAGTCTAAAGGGTTACTATGGCTACACCTTC.

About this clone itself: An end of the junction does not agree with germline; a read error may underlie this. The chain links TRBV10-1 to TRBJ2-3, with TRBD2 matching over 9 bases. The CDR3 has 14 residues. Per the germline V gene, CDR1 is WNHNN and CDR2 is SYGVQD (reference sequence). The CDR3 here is CASSPGTSKDTQYF. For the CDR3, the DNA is TGCGCCAGCAGTCCTGGGACTAGCAAAGATACGCAGTATTTT.

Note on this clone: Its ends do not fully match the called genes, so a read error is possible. This chain's CDR3 is CASSVTAGSGNTIYF. CDR3 nucleotides: TGTGCCAGCAGCGTAACAGCGGGCTCTGGAAACACCATATATTTT. The chain is built from TRBV7-3 and TRBJ1-3; D unresolved. Germline CDR1 and CDR2: SGHTA and FQGTGA. This CDR3 contains 15 residues.

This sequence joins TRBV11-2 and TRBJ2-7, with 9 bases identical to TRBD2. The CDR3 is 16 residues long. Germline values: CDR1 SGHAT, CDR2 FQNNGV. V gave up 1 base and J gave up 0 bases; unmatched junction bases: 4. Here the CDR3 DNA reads TGTGCCAGCAGCTTAGTTGGCGGGAGGGCCTCCTACGAGCAGTACTTC. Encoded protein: CASSLVGGRASYEQYF.

DNA for the CDR3: TGTGCCATCAATCAAGAGGCCGGGGTCCAAGGGGGCTACACCTTC. Translating it yields CAINQEAGVQGGYTF. V gene TRBV10-3 combines with J gene TRBJ1-2; D ambiguous. The V gene lost 7 bases and the J gene lost 8 bases, with 23 bases spanning the gap. CDR3 length: 15 amino acids. Per germline, CDR1 ENHRY and CDR2 SYGVKD.

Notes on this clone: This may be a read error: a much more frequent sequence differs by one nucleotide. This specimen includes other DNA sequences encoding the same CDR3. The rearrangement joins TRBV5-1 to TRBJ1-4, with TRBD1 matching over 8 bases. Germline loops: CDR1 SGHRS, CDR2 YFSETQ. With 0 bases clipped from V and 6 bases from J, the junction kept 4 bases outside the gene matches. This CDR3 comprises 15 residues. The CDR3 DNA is TGCGCCAGCAGCTTGGAAGGCAGGGGGCATGAAAAACTGTTTTTT. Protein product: CASSLEGRGHEKLFF. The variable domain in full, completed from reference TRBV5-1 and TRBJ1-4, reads KAGVTQTPRYLIKTRGQQVTLSCSPISGHRSVSWYQQTPGQGLQFLFEYFSETQRNKGNFPGRFSGRQFSNSRSEMNVSTLELGDSALYLCASSLEGRGHEKLFFGSGTQLSVL.

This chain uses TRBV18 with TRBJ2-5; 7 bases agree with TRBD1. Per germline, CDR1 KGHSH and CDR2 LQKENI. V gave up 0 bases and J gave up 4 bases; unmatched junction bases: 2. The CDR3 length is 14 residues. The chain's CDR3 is CASSPPGQPETQYF. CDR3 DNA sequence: TGTGCCAGCTCACCACCGGGACAGCCAGAGACCCAGTACTTC.

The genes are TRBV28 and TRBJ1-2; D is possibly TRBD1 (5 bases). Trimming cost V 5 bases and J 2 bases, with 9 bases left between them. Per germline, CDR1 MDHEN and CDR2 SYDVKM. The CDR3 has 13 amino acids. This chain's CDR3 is CASSPSGNYGYTF. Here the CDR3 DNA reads TGTGCCAGCAGTCCATCAGGGAACTATGGCTACACCTTC.

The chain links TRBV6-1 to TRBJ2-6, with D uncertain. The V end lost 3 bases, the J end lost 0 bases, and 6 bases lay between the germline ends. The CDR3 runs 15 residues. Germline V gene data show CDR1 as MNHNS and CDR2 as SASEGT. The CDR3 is CASSDSRSGANVLTF. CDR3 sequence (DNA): TGTGCCAGCAGTGACAGCCGCTCTGGGGCCAACGTCCTGACTTTC.

The CDR3 bases are TGCGCCAGCAGCCTCTACCCGACTAGCGGGAGGGCCGTAAGCACAGATACGCAGTATTTT. Encoded protein: CASSLYPTSGRAVSTDTQYF. The chain is built from TRBV5-1 and TRBJ2-3, with 14 bases matching TRBD2. The germline CDR1 and CDR2 sequences are SGHRS and YFSETQ. V shed 4 bases and J 0 bases; nucleotides not matched to a gene: 13. This CDR3 spans 20 amino acids.

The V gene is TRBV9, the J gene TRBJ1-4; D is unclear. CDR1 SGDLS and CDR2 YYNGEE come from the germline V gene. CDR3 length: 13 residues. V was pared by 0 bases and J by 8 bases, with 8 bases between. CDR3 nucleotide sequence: TGTGCCAGCAGCGTAGGAGGGAACGAAAAACTGTTTTTT. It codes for CASSVGGNEKLFF. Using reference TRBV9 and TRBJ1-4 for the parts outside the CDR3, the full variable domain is DSGVTQTPKHLITATGQRVTLRCSPRSGDLSVYWYQQSLDQGLQFLIQYYNGEERAKGNILERFSAQQFPDLHSELNLSSLELGDSALYFCASSVGGNEKLFFGSGTQLSVL.

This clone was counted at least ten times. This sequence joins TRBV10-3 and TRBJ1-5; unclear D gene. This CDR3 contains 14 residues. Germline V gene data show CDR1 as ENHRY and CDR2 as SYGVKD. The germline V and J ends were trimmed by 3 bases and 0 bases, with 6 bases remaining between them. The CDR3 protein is CAISEGGSNQPQHF. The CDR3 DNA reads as TGTGCCATCAGTGAAGGAGGTAGCAATCAGCCCCAGCATTTT.

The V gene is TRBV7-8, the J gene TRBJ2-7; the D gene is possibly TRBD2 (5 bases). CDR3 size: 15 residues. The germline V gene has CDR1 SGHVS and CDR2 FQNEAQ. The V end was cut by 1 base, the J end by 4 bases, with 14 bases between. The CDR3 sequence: CASSLGEGTWYEQYF. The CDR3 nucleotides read TGTGCCAGCAGCTTAGGCGAGGGCACATGGTACGAGCAGTACTTC. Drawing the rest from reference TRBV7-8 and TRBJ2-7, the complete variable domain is GAGVSQSPRYKVAKRGQDVALRCDPISGHVSLFWYQQALGQGPEFLTYFQNEAQLDKSGLPSDRFFAERPEGSVSTLKIQRTQQEDSAVYLCASSLGEGTWYEQYFGPGTRLTVT.

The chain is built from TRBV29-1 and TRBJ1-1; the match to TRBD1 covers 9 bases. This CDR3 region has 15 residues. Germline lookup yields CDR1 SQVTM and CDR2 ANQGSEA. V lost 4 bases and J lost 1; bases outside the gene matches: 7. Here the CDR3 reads CSVGGTGRGNTEAFF. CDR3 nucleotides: TGCAGCGTTGGTGGGACAGGGCGAGGGAACACTGAAGCTTTCTTT.

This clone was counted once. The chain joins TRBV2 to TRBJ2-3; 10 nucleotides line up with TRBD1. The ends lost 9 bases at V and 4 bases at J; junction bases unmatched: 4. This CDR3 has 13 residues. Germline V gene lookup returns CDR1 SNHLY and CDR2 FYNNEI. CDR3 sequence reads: CASWTGGPDTQYF. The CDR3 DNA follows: TGTGCCAGTTGGACAGGGGGTCCAGATACGCAGTATTTT.

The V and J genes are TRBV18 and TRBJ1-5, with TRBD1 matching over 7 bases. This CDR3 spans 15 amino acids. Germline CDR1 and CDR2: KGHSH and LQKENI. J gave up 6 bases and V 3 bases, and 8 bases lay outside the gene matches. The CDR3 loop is CASSPSGGRGQPQHF. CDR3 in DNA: TGTGCCAGCTCACCCTCAGGGGGTCGGGGTCAGCCCCAGCATTTT.

CDR3 nucleotide sequence: TGCGCCAGCAGCCGTGAAAGGGGTTCTGGGGCCAACGTCCTGACTTTC. It translates to CASSRERGSGANVLTF. The rearrangement joins TRBV4-1 to TRBJ2-6; possible D gene TRBD1, 5 bases. V lost 4 bases and J 1 base, leaving 11 bases between the germline ends. Germline assignment: CDR1 MGHRA and CDR2 YSYEKL. The CDR3 totals 16 residues.

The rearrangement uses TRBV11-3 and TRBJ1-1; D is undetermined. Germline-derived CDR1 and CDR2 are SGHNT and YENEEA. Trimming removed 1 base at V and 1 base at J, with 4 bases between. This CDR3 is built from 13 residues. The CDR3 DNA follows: TGTGCCAGCAGCTTAGGAGAGAACACTGAAGCTTTCTTT. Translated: CASSLGENTEAFF.

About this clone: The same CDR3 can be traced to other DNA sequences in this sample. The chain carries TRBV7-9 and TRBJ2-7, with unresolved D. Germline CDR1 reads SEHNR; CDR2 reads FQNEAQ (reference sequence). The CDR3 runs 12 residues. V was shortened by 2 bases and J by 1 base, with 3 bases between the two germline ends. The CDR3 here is CASSLSSYEQYF. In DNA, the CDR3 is TGTGCCAGCAGCTTAAGTTCCTACGAGCAGTACTTC. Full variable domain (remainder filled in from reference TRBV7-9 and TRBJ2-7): DTGVSQNPRHKITKRGQNVTFRCDPISEHNRLYWYRQTLGQGPEFLTYFQNEAQLEKSRLLSDRFSAERPKGSFSTLEIQRTEQGDSAMYLCASSLSSYEQYFGPGTRLTVT.

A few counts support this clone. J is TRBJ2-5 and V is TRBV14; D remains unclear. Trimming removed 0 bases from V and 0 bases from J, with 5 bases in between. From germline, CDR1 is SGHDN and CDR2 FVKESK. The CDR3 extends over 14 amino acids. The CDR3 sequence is CASSQDSYQETQYF. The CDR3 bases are TGTGCCAGCAGCCAAGACTCGTACCAAGAGACCCAGTACTTC.

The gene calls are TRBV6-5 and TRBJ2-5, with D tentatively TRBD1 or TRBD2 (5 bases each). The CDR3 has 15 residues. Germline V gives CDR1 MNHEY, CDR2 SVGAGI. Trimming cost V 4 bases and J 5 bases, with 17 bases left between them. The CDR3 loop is CASSFQGDRTETQYF. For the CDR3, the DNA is TGTGCCAGCAGTTTCCAAGGGGACCGTACGGAGACCCAGTACTTC.

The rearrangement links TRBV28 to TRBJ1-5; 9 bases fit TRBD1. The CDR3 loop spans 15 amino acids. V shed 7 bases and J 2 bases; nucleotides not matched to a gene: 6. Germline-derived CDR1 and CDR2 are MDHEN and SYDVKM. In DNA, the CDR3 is TGTGCCAGCACCGGGACAGGGACAGGCAATCAGCCCCAGCATTTT. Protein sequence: CASTGTGTGNQPQHF. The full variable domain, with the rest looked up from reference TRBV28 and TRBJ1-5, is DVKVTQSSRYLVKRTGEKVFLECVQDMDHENMFWYRQDPGLGLRLIYFSYDVKMKEKGDIPEGYSVSREKKERFSLILESASTNQTSMYLCASTGTGTGNQPQHFGDGTRLSIL.

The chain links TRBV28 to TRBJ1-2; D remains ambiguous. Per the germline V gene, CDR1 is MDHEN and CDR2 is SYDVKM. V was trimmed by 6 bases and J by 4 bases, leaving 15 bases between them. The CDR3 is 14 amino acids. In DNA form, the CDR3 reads TGTGCCAGCAGAAGGACGGACGATTCCTATGGCTACACCTTC. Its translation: CASRRTDDSYGYTF.